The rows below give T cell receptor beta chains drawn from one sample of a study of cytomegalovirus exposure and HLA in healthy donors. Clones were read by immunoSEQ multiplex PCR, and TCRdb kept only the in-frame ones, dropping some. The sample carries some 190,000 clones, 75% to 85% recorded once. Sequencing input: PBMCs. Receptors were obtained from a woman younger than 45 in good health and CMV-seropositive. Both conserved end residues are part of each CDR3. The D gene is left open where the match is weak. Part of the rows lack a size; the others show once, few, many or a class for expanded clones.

TGCGCCAGCAGCCCGGAGGGGCAAAATCAGCCCCAGCATTTT	CASSPEGQNQPQHF	TRBJ1-5	NA	NA	TRBV5-1
TGTGCCAGCAGCTTATGGGGCGTGGGTTACAATGAGCAGTTCTTC	CASSLWGVGYNEQFF	TRBJ2-1	NA	once	TRBV7-3
TGTGCCATCAGTGTTGGCCTGAATAATTCACCCCTCCACTTT	CAISVGLNNSPLHF	TRBJ1-6	NA	NA	TRBV10-3
TGTGCCAGCAGCTTAGGATGGCTAGCGGGGGGGCGTTCCTACAATGAGCAGTTCTTC	CASSLGWLAGGRSYNEQFF	TRBJ2-1	TRBD2	few	TRBV11-3
TGCGCCAGCAGCTTGACAGGGGGCAGTGCGGGCTCTGGGGCCAACGTCCTGACTTTC	CASSLTGGSAGSGANVLTF	TRBJ2-6	TRBD1	NA	TRBV5-1
TGTGCCAGCAGCATCGCCTACGGAGGGGCCAACGGCCTGACTTTC	CASSIAYGGANGLTF	TRBJ2-6	NA	NA	TRBV6-1
TGTGCCAGCAGAGGACAGGGTGCGGTTGAAGCTTTCTTT	CASRGQGAVEAFF	TRBJ1-1	TRBD1	NA	TRBV6-4
TGTGCCAGCAGCCCCCGAAGTGGGAGCGCCCTTGCAACTAATGAAAAACTGTTTTTT	CASSPRSGSALATNEKLFF	TRBJ1-4	NA	NA	TRBV9
TGTGCCAGCAGCCACCTCGGACAGACCAATTCCCCCCTCCACTTT	CASSHLGQTNSPLHF	TRBJ1-6	NA	few	TRBV4-2
TGTGCCAGCAGCCCGGGACAAGGAGGTGTGGTCAGAGGCTACACCTTC	CASSPGQGGVVRGYTF	TRBJ1-2	NA	NA	TRBV9
TGTGCCACCAGCAGAGACCCCGGGACATTATACGAGCAGTACTTC	CATSRDPGTLYEQYF	TRBJ2-7	NA	NA	TRBV15
TGTGCCAGTAGGACAGGGGGCGACTATGGCTACACCTTC	CASRTGGDYGYTF	TRBJ1-2	TRBD1	NA	TRBV19
TGTGCCAGCAGCCCCCAGTCAGGGGGCAATCAGCCCCAGCATTTT	CASSPQSGGNQPQHF	TRBJ1-5	NA	NA	TRBV9
TGTGCCACCAGAAGAACAGGGGAGGCTGGAAACACCATATATTTT	CATRRTGEAGNTIYF	TRBJ1-3	TRBD1	NA	TRBV15
TGTGCCATCAGTGAAAACGGCTACGAGCAGTACTTC	CAISENGYEQYF	TRBJ2-7	NA	NA	TRBV10-3
TGCGCCAGCAGTGACGCCGCGGGCCCCTACGAGCAGTACTTC	CASSDAAGPYEQYF	TRBJ2-7	NA	NA	TRBV10-2
TGCAGCGTCGTTATACAAGGAGGGGATCAGCCCCAGCATTTT	CSVVIQGGDQPQHF	TRBJ1-5	NA	NA	TRBV29-1
TGTGCCAGCAGTTTATCGAGGGCCGAGAGTGAAAAACTGTTTTTT	CASSLSRAESEKLFF	TRBJ1-4	NA	NA	TRBV27
TGCGCCAGCAGTCATCTTGCTGGGCATTCACCCCTCCACTTT	CASSHLAGHSPLHF	TRBJ1-6	NA	NA	TRBV23-1
TGTGCCAGCAGCCGCCTGGACAGGGGTTCCTACGAGCAGTACTTC	CASSRLDRGSYEQYF	TRBJ2-7	TRBD1	NA	TRBV28
TGTGCCAGCAGCTTTCGCCGGCAGGGGGCCAACGAGCAGTACTTC	CASSFRRQGANEQYF	TRBJ2-7	TRBD1	NA	TRBV7-2
TGCAGCGTTGTCCCGACAGGGGGGGGTGATCAGCCCCAGCATTTT	CSVVPTGGGDQPQHF	TRBJ1-5	TRBD1	NA	TRBV29-1
TGTGCCAGCAGCTTAGGGACTCGAAATGAGCAGTTCTTC	CASSLGTRNEQFF	TRBJ2-1	NA	NA	TRBV7-6
TGTGCCAGCTCACCCGCCGCCAGGCCCCACTCCTACGAGCAGTACTTC	CASSPAARPHSYEQYF	TRBJ2-7	NA	few	TRBV18
TGCGCCAGCGCAGGGTTGGCTTCCTACGAGCAGTACTTC	CASAGLASYEQYF	TRBJ2-7	NA	NA	TRBV10-2
TGTGCCAGCAGCCCCGGCGGGAAGGGCAATGAAAAACTGTTTTTT	CASSPGGKGNEKLFF	TRBJ1-4	NA	few	TRBV5-4